These 28 T cell receptor beta chains were sequenced from one sample in a study of T cell changes during pregnancy in multiple sclerosis. Clones were sequenced by immunoSEQ multiplex PCR, and TCRdb holds only the in-frame ones, with some missing. The data hold around 100,000 clones, with 92% observed a single time. The material was peripheral blood, obtained after pregnancy. These receptors were obtained from a female donor with multiple sclerosis, enrolled in a pregnancy study.

This clone was detected once. V is TRBV9 and J is TRBJ1-6; maybe TRBD1 (6 bases). V shed 0 bases and J shed 7 bases, with 11 bases lying between them. Per germline, CDR1 SGDLS and CDR2 YYNGEE. The CDR3 spans 15 residues. CDR3 nucleotides: TGTGCCAGCAGCGTAGCAGGACAGCTGAATTCACCCCTCCACTTT. It codes for CASSVAGQLNSPLHF.

The rearrangement links TRBV27 to TRBJ2-5; the match to TRBD2 covers 11 bases. The germline V gene has CDR1 MNHEY and CDR2 SMNVEV (reference sequence). There are 19 residues in the CDR3. After removal of 4 bases from V and 0 bases from J, the junction contained 13 bases not matched to a gene. The DNA for the CDR3 is TGTGCCAGCAGTTCCACTAGCGGGGGTGGCGGGTGGGACCAAGAGACCCAGTACTTC. Translation gives CASSSTSGGGGWDQETQYF.

The chain recombines TRBV27 with TRBJ2-3; 7 bases match TRBD1. CDR1 is MNHEY and CDR2 is SMNVEV in the germline V gene (reference sequence). This CDR3 spans 16 amino acids. The V gene end was trimmed by 7 bases and the J gene end by 4 bases; junction bases not matched to a gene: 14. CDR3 sequence reads: CASTLLSTGAADTQYF. DNA for the CDR3: TGTGCCAGCACCCTCTTGAGTACAGGGGCAGCAGATACGCAGTATTTT.

In its sample, this clone was seen once. The chain joins TRBV4-2 to TRBJ1-2; D remains unclear. CDR1 LGHNA and CDR2 YNFKEQ come from the germline V gene. V dropped 0 bases and J dropped 8 bases, with 13 bases sitting between them. The CDR3 consists of 14 residues. CDR3 sequence: CASSQERGISGYTF. DNA for the CDR3: TGTGCCAGCAGCCAAGAGCGCGGGATCTCCGGCTACACCTTC.

The rearrangement joins TRBV7-8 to TRBJ2-1; TRBD2 aligns across 8 bases. CDR3 length: 14 amino acids. Germline CDR1 reads SGHVS; CDR2 reads FQNEAQ. Trimming took 3 bases from V and 10 from J; bases not matched to a gene: 8. CDR3 sequence reads: CASSLGRLAQEQFF. CDR3 DNA sequence: TGTGCCAGCAGCTTGGGGAGACTAGCGCAAGAGCAGTTCTTC.

The chain carries TRBV5-4 and TRBJ1-1, with D possibly TRBD1 on 6 matching bases. The CDR3 sequence is 12 residues long. Between the trimmed V and J ends, which lost 0 bases and 9 bases, there was a span of 9 bases. The germline gives CDR1 SGHNT, CDR2 YYREEE (reference sequence). CDR3 coding DNA: TGTGCCAGCAGCTTGGACAGGGATAAAGCTTTCTTT. It translates to CASSLDRDKAFF.

The chain has TRBV14 and TRBJ1-1; D not certain. The length of the CDR3 is 11 residues. Germline values: CDR1 SGHDN, CDR2 FVKESK. V gave up 3 bases and J gave up 4 bases, with 3 bases separating them. The CDR3 DNA is TGTGCCAGCAGCCACGGCACTGAAGCTTTCTTT. Translated: CASSHGTEAFF.

J is TRBJ1-5 and V is TRBV27; D might be TRBD1 (5 bases). Deletions cut 3 bases from V and 4 bases from J, with 7 bases between. CDR3 length: 13 residues. Germline lookup yields CDR1 MNHEY and CDR2 SMNVEV (reference sequence). The CDR3 nucleotides read TGTGCCAGCAGTTTTGGGGGGAATCAGCCCCAGCATTTT. It is translated as CASSFGGNQPQHF.

This chain's CDR3 is CASSLPSGYGYTF. The CDR3 nucleotides read TGTGCCAGCAGTTTACCATCAGGGTATGGCTACACCTTC. The chain employs TRBV27 and TRBJ1-2, with a possible D match to TRBD1 (5 bases). Germline lookup yields CDR1 MNHEY and CDR2 SMNVEV (reference sequence). CDR3 size: 13 residues. Trimming cost V 2 bases and J 5 bases, with 9 bases left between them.

The gene calls are TRBV7-9 and TRBJ2-7; D perhaps matches TRBD1 (5 bases). The V gene lost 4 bases and the J gene lost 7 bases, with 17 bases spanning the gap. The CDR3 runs to 14 residues. In germline, CDR1 is SEHNR, CDR2 FQNEAQ (reference sequence). The chain's CDR3 is CASSSPQGPWEQYF. The CDR3 bases are TGTGCCAGCAGCTCGCCCCAGGGCCCGTGGGAGCAGTACTTC.

V gene TRBV27 combines with J gene TRBJ2-7; 7 nucleotides match TRBD1. This CDR3 contains 15 residues. After removal of 5 bases from V and 4 bases from J, the junction contained 11 bases not matched to a gene. Germline CDR1 is MNHEY and CDR2 is SMNVEV (reference sequence). The CDR3 region has the DNA TGTGCCAGCAGTCTGAGCAGGGGGTCCCCTTACGAGCAGTACTTC. Residues: CASSLSRGSPYEQYF.

V gene TRBV6-5 combines with J gene TRBJ2-7, with D possibly matching TRBD1 (5 bases). CDR1 is MNHEY and CDR2 is SVGAGI in the germline V gene. V was trimmed by 2 bases and J by 2 bases, leaving 13 bases between them. The CDR3 consists of 15 residues. The CDR3 spells CASSYKGLTPYEQYF. As DNA, the CDR3 is TGTGCCAGCAGTTACAAGGGGCTAACCCCCTACGAGCAGTACTTC.

This chain connects TRBV6-6 to TRBJ1-1, with 7 bases aligning to TRBD1. V dropped 10 bases and J dropped 5; count of bases not matched to a gene: 4. The length of the CDR3 is 11 residues. Germline V gives CDR1 MNHNY, CDR2 SVGAGI (reference sequence). The DNA for the CDR3 is TGTGCCACAGGGGGAGGAACTGAAGCTTTCTTT. As protein: CATGGGTEAFF.

The gene calls are TRBV27 and TRBJ2-7; no firm D call. CDR1 is MNHEY and CDR2 is SMNVEV in the germline V gene (reference sequence). The CDR3 has 14 residues. Trimming pared 4 bases from V and 5 bases from J, leaving 15 bases between. CDR3 protein: CASSSRLGVHEQYF. CDR3 DNA: TGTGCCAGCAGTTCTCGACTCGGAGTCCACGAGCAGTACTTC.

This clone showed up just once. The chain carries TRBV28 and TRBJ2-7; TRBD2 aligns across 12 bases. V trimming: 5 bases; J trimming: 9 bases; junction bases outside the gene matches: 2. Germline V CDR1 and CDR2: MDHEN, SYDVKM. This CDR3 region has 12 residues. The chain's CDR3 is CASSRLAGVQYF. DNA for the CDR3: TGTGCCAGCAGTCGACTAGCGGGAGTGCAGTACTTC.

The V gene is TRBV19, the J gene TRBJ1-1; TRBD1 might be the D (5 bases). Germline V gene sequence: CDR1 LNHDA, CDR2 SQIVND (reference sequence). The V gene lost 5 bases and the J gene lost 5 bases, with 12 bases spanning the gap. The CDR3 extends over 13 amino acids. The chain's CDR3 is CASSRNPGTEAFF. The CDR3 DNA reads as TGTGCCAGTAGTCGAAACCCAGGGACTGAAGCTTTCTTT.

The gene calls are TRBV5-6 and TRBJ2-4; a possible D gene is TRBD1 (6 bases). Germline loops: CDR1 SGHDT, CDR2 YYEEEE. The CDR3 length is 16 residues. V dropped 2 bases and J dropped 0 bases, with 12 bases sitting between them. CDR3 DNA sequence: TGTGCCAGCAGCTTTGGTCAGGGGCTAGCCAAAAACATTCAGTACTTC. This encodes CASSFGQGLAKNIQYF.

J is TRBJ1-4 and V is TRBV10-3; TRBD1 might be the D (5 bases). From germline, CDR1 is ENHRY and CDR2 SYGVKD. The CDR3 contains 14 residues. With 6 bases removed from V and 7 bases from J, the gap between germline ends came to 15 bases. The CDR3 spells CAISQGLVGEKLFF. CDR3 sequence (DNA): TGTGCCATCAGCCAGGGACTTGTTGGTGAAAAACTGTTTTTT.

V is TRBV14 and J is TRBJ2-2, with D perhaps matching TRBD1 (6 bases). CDR1 is SGHDN and CDR2 is FVKESK in the germline V gene. The CDR3 sequence is 14 residues long. Trimming took 1 base from V and 5 from J, leaving 8 bases between them. The CDR3 nucleotides read TGTGCCAGCAGCCAAGTAAGGGGGACCGGGGAGCTGTTTTTT. The encoded protein is CASSQVRGTGELFF.

The chain employs TRBV29-1 and TRBJ2-1, with 9 bases lining up with TRBD2. V shed 4 bases, J shed 7 bases, and the junction held 8 bases outside the gene matches. The germline V gene encodes CDR1 SQVTM and CDR2 ANQGSEA. This CDR3 has 14 residues. The CDR3 nucleotides read TGCAGCGTTGCCAGGGCGGGAGGGCCGAATGAGCAGTTCTTC. It translates to CSVARAGGPNEQFF.

V and J are TRBV18 and TRBJ1-3, with 10 bases fitting TRBD1. The CDR3 is 14 amino acids. V dropped 8 bases and J dropped 4; count of bases not matched to a gene: 5. Germline CDR1 KGHSH, CDR2 LQKENI. The CDR3 DNA is TGTGCCAGCACAGACAGGGGGCTCGGAAACACCATATATTTT. Its translation: CASTDRGLGNTIYF.

The rearrangement uses TRBV19 and TRBJ2-2; TRBD2 aligns across 7 bases. Looked up from germline, CDR1 is LNHDA and CDR2 is SQIVND (reference sequence). Trimming at V came to 6 bases and at J to 4 bases, leaving 8 bases not matched to a gene. The CDR3 contains 15 residues. The CDR3 here is CASSHGLGITGELFF. The CDR3 DNA reads as TGTGCCAGTAGCCATGGACTAGGGATCACCGGGGAGCTGTTTTTT.

This chain joins TRBV7-3 and TRBJ1-2; D might be TRBD1 (5 bases). This CDR3 comprises 16 residues. CDR1 is SGHTA and CDR2 is FQGTGA in the germline V gene. The V and J ends lost 2 bases and 3 bases respectively, with 16 bases between them. The CDR3 reads CASSLLGAGRDYGYTF. The CDR3 nucleotides read TGTGCCAGCAGCTTATTAGGAGCAGGGCGCGACTATGGCTACACCTTC.

The chain links TRBV10-3 to TRBJ1-2; 9 bases agree with TRBD1. V lost 6 bases and J lost 7; bases outside the gene matches: 9. Germline values: CDR1 ENHRY, CDR2 SYGVKD. The CDR3 extends over 14 amino acids. CDR3 nucleotide sequence: TGTGCCATCAGCGTACAGGGGGCCACTATTGGCTACACCTTC. Its protein is CAISVQGATIGYTF.

The DNA for the CDR3 is TGTGCCAGCAATCCGGGACAGGTCTCTACCTACGAGCAGTACTTC. It yields the protein CASNPGQVSTYEQYF. The V gene is TRBV6-6, the J gene TRBJ2-7; 8 bases align to TRBD1. Germline CDR1 reads MNHNY; CDR2 reads SVGAGI (reference sequence). The CDR3 loop spans 15 amino acids. V trimming: 7 bases; J trimming: 2 bases; junction bases outside the gene matches: 10.

The J gene is TRBJ2-7, the V gene TRBV18; possibly TRBD1 for D (5 bases). CDR3 length: 16 amino acids. Germline V lookup: CDR1 KGHSH, CDR2 LQKENI. V lost 5 bases, J lost 2 bases, and 19 bases lay in between. The CDR3 nucleotides read TGTGCCAGCTCATCCCTGCCCGGGCAGGACACCTACGAGCAGTACTTC. Its translation is CASSSLPGQDTYEQYF. Full variable domain (remainder filled in from reference TRBV18 and TRBJ2-7): NAGVMQNPRHLVRRRGQEARLRCSPMKGHSHVYWYRQLPEEGLKFMVYLQKENIIDESGMPKERFSAEFPKEGPSILRIQQVVRGDSAAYFCASSSLPGQDTYEQYFGPGTRLTVT.

The chain carries TRBV9 and TRBJ2-6, with TRBD1 identical over 10 bases. CDR1 is SGDLS and CDR2 is YYNGEE in the germline V gene. The V and J ends lost 0 bases and 1 base, in that order; junction bases with no gene match: 4. The length of the CDR3 is 18 residues. In DNA form, the CDR3 reads TGTGCCAGCAGCGTAGAAGGGACAGGGGTGTCTGGGGCCAACGTCCTGACTTTC. Protein: CASSVEGTGVSGANVLTF.

The V gene is TRBV6-5, the J gene TRBJ1-5, with no clear D. The germline V gene has CDR1 MNHEY and CDR2 SVGAGI. The CDR3 contains 15 residues. With 6 bases removed from V and 2 bases from J, the gap between germline ends came to 14 bases. CDR3: CASSPDERGNQPQHF. In DNA form, the CDR3 reads TGTGCCAGCAGCCCCGACGAGCGCGGCAATCAGCCCCAGCATTTT.